The 6 T cell receptor beta chains reported below all come from one sample, sequenced in a study of T cell repertoires in cytomegalovirus infection (dated by TCRdb to about 2019). Sequencing was performed on an Illumina HiSeq 1500. In-frame beta chains were kept once TCRdb had trimmed the public reads at Q25 with fastp and called clones with MiXCR. Records with the same CDR3 protein are collapsed into one entry carrying the most frequent genes and DNA. The sample includes around 270,000 distinct CDR3 sequences, with around 9% observed a single time. Clones ranked in the top ten supply approximately 16% of the sample. Sequenced: PBMCs. The source of these receptors is a human donor in good health (CMV status not recorded). Some clones in this sample may be carry-over from other donors' samples.

This clonotype was found many times. The rearrangement joins TRBV7-2 to TRBJ1-3; possible D gene TRBD1, 5 bases. The CDR3 has 16 residues. Looked up from germline, CDR1 is SGHTA and CDR2 is FQGNSA. V was clipped by 5 bases and J by 0 bases, with 14 bases between them. The CDR3 loop reads CASSRGLLSSGNTIYF. The DNA for the CDR3 is TGTGCCAGCAGCAGGGGACTGCTGAGCTCTGGAAACACCATATATTTT. Using reference TRBV7-2 and TRBJ1-3 for the parts outside the CDR3, the full variable domain is GAGVSQSPSNKVTEKGKDVELRCDPISGHTALYWYRQSLGQGLEFLIYFQGNSAPDKSGLPSDRFSAERTGGSVSTLTIQRTQQEDSAVYLCASSRGLLSSGNTIYFGEGSWLTVV.

Worth noting for this clonotype: A much larger clone lies one base from this, so it may be a read error. This rearrangement joins TRBV7-2 to TRBJ1-6; D gene ambiguous. CDR1 is SGHTA and CDR2 is FQGNSA in the germline V gene. V lost 1 base and J 10 bases, leaving 14 bases between the germline ends. CDR3 length equals 15 residues. The CDR3 nucleotides are TGTGCCAGCAGCTTAGAAACCGCCTTAAGGTCACCCCTCCACTTT. Its translation is CASSLETALRSPLHF. The whole variable domain, filled in from reference TRBV7-2 and TRBJ1-6, reads GAGVSQSPSNKVTEKGKDVELRCDPISGHTALYWYRQSLGQGLEFLIYFQGNSAPDKSGLPSDRFSAERTGGSVSTLTIQRTQQEDSAVYLCASSLETALRSPLHFGNGTRLTVT.

This clonotype came up a few times. The rearrangement joins TRBV6-5 to TRBJ2-2; D gene uncertain. This CDR3 has 15 residues. The V end was cut by 2 bases, the J end by 0 bases, with 7 bases between. Germline values: CDR1 MNHEY, CDR2 SVGAGI. The CDR3: CASSYDHTNTGELFF. The CDR3 bases are TGTGCCAGCAGTTACGACCATACGAACACCGGGGAGCTGTTTTTT.

This clonotype was recorded many times. V is TRBV19 and J is TRBJ2-1; 8 positions match TRBD1. The V gene's germline CDR1 is LNHDA and CDR2 SQIVND (reference sequence). V lost 3 bases, J lost 8 bases, and 12 bases stayed unmatched. The CDR3 consists of 16 residues. As DNA, the CDR3 is TGTGCCAGTAGTATCCCTACCGGACAGGGTAGCTATGAGCAGTTCTTC. This codes for CASSIPTGQGSYEQFF.

This clonotype was detected ten times or more. V gene TRBV7-2 combines with J gene TRBJ2-3, with 13 positions matching TRBD2. CDR3 length equals 19 residues. V was clipped by 5 bases and J by 5 bases; unmatched bases: 16. CDR1 is SGHTA, CDR2 FQGNSA, per germline. CDR3 sequence reads: CASSKTSGGPSYRGDTQYF. CDR3 nucleotides: TGTGCCAGCAGCAAGACTAGCGGGGGGCCTTCTTACCGGGGAGATACGCAGTATTTT.

J is TRBJ1-2 and V is TRBV4-2; 7 positions match TRBD1. The CDR3 runs to 13 residues. The junction had 7 bases not matched to a gene; V was cut back by 4 bases and J by 8 bases. Germline loops: CDR1 LGHNA, CDR2 YNFKEQ. CDR3 bases: TGTGCCAGCAGCCCGACCGGGACAGAGGGCTACACCTTC. This codes for CASSPTGTEGYTF.